The present T cell receptor beta chain was sequenced within a study of tumor-infiltrating lymphocytes in oesophageal squamous cell carcinoma. This clonotype has at least ten counts. With a much larger clone just one base away, this may be a read error. Germline V gene lookup returns CDR1 SGHTA and CDR2 FQGNSA. The V gene end was trimmed by 5 bases and the J gene end by 7 bases; junction bases not matched to a gene: 12. The CDR3 runs to 15 residues. TCRdb reanalysed the PCR reads using MiXCR and keeps one entry per CDR3 protein. The table has some 16,000 distinct CDR3 sequences, about 50% seen once. Sequencing was done on a sample of esophageal tumor tissue. The receptor's source is a male donor with esophageal squamous cell carcinoma. This chain joins TRBV7-2 and TRBJ2-7, with 9 bases identical to TRBD1. The CDR3 DNA is TGTGCCAGCAGCCCGAAGGACAGGGGCTACAATGAGCAGTACTTC. Its translation is CASSPKDRGYNEQYF.